These 9 T cell receptor beta chains were all obtained from the same sample, sequenced in a study of blood T cell repertoires in COVID-19. Clones were sequenced by immunoSEQ multiplex PCR, and TCRdb holds only the in-frame ones, with some missing. In the table there are over 300,000 clones, 85% to 90% of which are singletons. The sequencing sample was made of PBMCs or T cells enriched from blood (not recorded which). The receptors come from a woman aged 18-30 years who had recovered from COVID-19.

V and J are TRBV2 and TRBJ2-1; TRBD2 matches at 11 bases. CDR1 and CDR2 from the germline V gene are SNHLY and FYNNEI. CDR3 length: 16 amino acids. V lost 6 bases, J lost 5 bases, and 9 bases stayed unmatched. The CDR3 nucleotides are TGTGCCAGCAGCCATACTAGCGGGAGAGGCCACAATGAGCAGTTCTTC. Translating gives CASSHTSGRGHNEQFF. The full variable domain, its missing parts supplied by reference TRBV2 and TRBJ2-1, is EPEVTQTPSHQVTQMGQEVILRCVPISNHLYFYWYRQILGQKVEFLVSFYNNEISEKSEIFDDQFSVERPDGSNFTLKIRSTKLEDSAMYFCASSHTSGRGHNEQFFGPGTRLTVL.

The chain recombines TRBV6-6 with TRBJ2-7, with 9 bases lining up with TRBD1. Per the germline V gene, CDR1 is MNHNY and CDR2 is SVGAGI (reference sequence). The V segment lost 5 bases and the J segment 6 bases; nucleotides outside the gene matches: 8. The CDR3 covers 14 residues. The CDR3 sequence: CASSDGQGWAEQYF. The DNA of the CDR3 is TGTGCCAGCAGTGACGGACAGGGGTGGGCCGAGCAGTACTTC.

The sample holds a few counts of this clone. The chain employs TRBV18 and TRBJ1-1; 9 bases fit TRBD1. Trimming took 0 bases from V and 2 from J; bases not matched to a gene: 4. The CDR3 runs 16 residues. CDR1 and CDR2 (germline): KGHSH, LQKENI. DNA of the CDR3: TGTGCCAGCTCACCACCGTCGGGACAGGGTAACACTGAAGCTTTCTTT. Translation gives CASSPPSGQGNTEAFF.

As regards this clone: The same CDR3 arises from other DNA sequences in this sample as well. This sequence joins TRBV27 and TRBJ1-5; possibly TRBD1 for D (6 bases). In germline, CDR1 is MNHEY, CDR2 SMNVEV (reference sequence). The CDR3 is 13 amino acids. Trimming took 3 bases from V and 5 from J, leaving 8 bases between them. This CDR3 reads CASSFSGDQPQHF. CDR3 bases: TGTGCCAGCAGTTTTTCAGGGGATCAGCCCCAGCATTTT.

The chain carries TRBV15 and TRBJ2-7; maybe TRBD1 (5 bases). The V gene's germline CDR1 is LNHNV and CDR2 YYDKDF (reference sequence). Trimming cost V 0 bases and J 8 bases, with 11 bases left between them. There are 13 residues in the CDR3. The CDR3 sequence: CATSRDSVGQQYF. The CDR3, as DNA: TGTGCCACCAGCAGAGATTCGGTGGGGCAGCAGTACTTC.

The chain is built from TRBV9 and TRBJ2-2, with TRBD1 matching over 9 bases. Germline lookup yields CDR1 SGDLS and CDR2 YYNGEE. The CDR3 runs to 17 residues. V lost 3 bases to trimming and J lost 0 bases; unmatched junction nucleotides: 6. The CDR3 sequence is CASSAKQGAANTGELFF. In nucleotides, the CDR3 is TGTGCCAGCAGCGCGAAACAGGGGGCCGCGAACACCGGGGAGCTGTTTTTT.

The genes are TRBV4-2 and TRBJ1-2, with unresolved D. CDR3 length: 13 residues. V lost 1 base to trimming and J lost 5 bases, with 8 bases between them. CDR1 is LGHNA and CDR2 is YNFKEQ in the germline V gene. The CDR3 spells CASSQGVLYGYTF. CDR3 nucleotides: TGTGCCAGCAGCCAAGGCGTCCTTTATGGCTACACCTTC.

J is TRBJ1-2 and V is TRBV10-3, with D perhaps matching TRBD1 (6 bases). There are 11 residues in the CDR3. Germline-derived CDR1 and CDR2 are ENHRY and SYGVKD. Trimming cost V 8 bases and J 2 bases, with 6 bases left between them. The CDR3, as DNA: TGTGCCATCCAGGGGAACTATGGCTACACCTTC. Its translation: CAIQGNYGYTF.

J is TRBJ2-3 and V is TRBV7-2; weak D call: TRBD2 (5 bases). From germline, CDR1 is SGHTA and CDR2 FQGNSA. The CDR3 has 15 amino acids. V gave up 6 bases and J gave up 0 bases, with 13 bases separating them. CDR3 protein: CASSPQRTSTDTQYF. CDR3 coding DNA: TGTGCCAGCAGTCCACAGAGGACTAGCACAGATACGCAGTATTTT.